What follows describes a single TCR beta chain. Its antigen is undetermined. Trimming at V came to 2 bases and at J to 8 bases, leaving 9 bases not matched to a gene. The germline V gene has CDR1 GTSNPN and CDR2 SVGIG (reference sequence). The CDR3 is 15 residues long. At sampling all donors were nominally healthy, likely with unrecorded immune exposures. This record comes from a study of cytomegalovirus exposure and HLA in healthy donors. General observations from the study: Reports indicated that the classifier achieved high specificity and sensitivity in diagnosing cytomegalovirus status. Analysis was performed later, and it showed HLA-associated TCR beta chains to be more clonally expanded than equally common others. In a later analysis, TCR beta V- and J-gene trimming was associated with a missense DCLRE1C variant.

The PCR employed 60 Vbeta primers together with 13 Jbeta primers. Clones were read by immunoSEQ multiplex PCR, and TCRdb kept only the in-frame ones, dropping some. The table records some 110,000 clones, 65% to 80% of them present only once. This sequence joins TRBV30 and TRBJ2-3, with TRBD1 matching 11 bases. The clonotype comes from a woman in her forties or fifties in good health and CMV-seropositive. Sequencing input: PBMCs. The CDR3 DNA is TGTGCCTGGAGTCGAACCGGGACAGGGGGTCGTACGCAGTATTTT. It translates to CAWSRTGTGGRTQYF.